One and the same sample provided the 27 T cell receptor beta chains below, sequenced in a study of OX40 agonist ivuxolimab in advanced cancers. Repertoires were generated with immunoSEQ multiplex PCR, while TCRdb's copy carries only in-frame clones and drops some. The table records 90,000 to 100,000 clones, roughly 90% of them present only once. This sample comprised CD4+ or CD8+ T cells sorted from blood, obtained in a trial of the OX40 agonist ivuxolimab. The origin of the receptors is an adult with an advanced solid tumor such as melanoma, head and neck, liver or kidney cancer.

The chain employs TRBV6-1 and TRBJ2-7; perhaps TRBD2 as D (7 bases). The CDR3 totals 15 residues. Germline V gene data show CDR1 as MNHNS and CDR2 as SASEGT. The V gene lost 5 bases and the J gene lost 3 bases, with 17 bases spanning the gap. The CDR3, as DNA: TGTGCCAGCAGTCTCTTATGGGGGGGCCACTACGAGCAGTACTTC. It specifies CASSLLWGGHYEQYF.

There are a few counts of this clone. The chain combines TRBV5-5 with TRBJ1-1; D is undetermined. The V and J ends lost 0 bases and 4 bases respectively, with 7 bases between them. From germline, CDR1 is SGHKS and CDR2 YYEKEE (reference sequence). This CDR3 region has 13 residues. CDR3 bases: TGTGCCAGCAGCTTGGAGGGATCCACTGAAGCTTTCTTT. Translation gives CASSLEGSTEAFF.

This chain joins TRBV4-1 and TRBJ1-4, with 8 nucleotides matching TRBD1. J was trimmed by 9 bases and V by 2 bases; bases with no gene match: 11. The germline CDR1 and CDR2 sequences are MGHRA and YSYEKL. CDR3 length: 16 amino acids. The CDR3 DNA follows: TGCGCCAGCAGCCAATCTTCCGGGACAGGATTCAAAAAACTGTTTTTT. As protein: CASSQSSGTGFKKLFF.

This chain joins TRBV5-4 and TRBJ2-3; 9 bases line up with TRBD2. The germline CDR1 and CDR2 sequences are SGHNT and YYREEE (reference sequence). The CDR3 is 15 residues long. V gave up 4 bases and J gave up 4 bases; unmatched junction bases: 7. CDR3 loop: CASSGRGGSADTQYF. The CDR3, as DNA: TGTGCCAGCAGCGGGCGGGGGGGCAGCGCAGATACGCAGTATTTT.

This rearrangement joins TRBV19 to TRBJ2-2; 8 bases match TRBD1. V shed 9 bases and J 0 bases; nucleotides not matched to a gene: 3. Germline values: CDR1 LNHDA, CDR2 SQIVND (reference sequence). CDR3 length: 14 residues. The CDR3 loop is CASRTGPNTGELFF. DNA for the CDR3: TGTGCCAGCCGGACAGGGCCGAACACCGGGGAGCTGTTTTTT.

The rearrangement joins TRBV27 to TRBJ1-1; D might be TRBD1 (6 bases). Germline V gene sequence: CDR1 MNHEY, CDR2 SMNVEV (reference sequence). The CDR3 consists of 16 residues. Trimming took 6 bases from V and 1 from J, leaving 18 bases between them. In DNA form, the CDR3 reads TGTGCCAGCAGCCTTCGGGGGGGGCGGAAGAACACTGAAGCTTTCTTT. Its protein is CASSLRGGRKNTEAFF.

V and J are TRBV27 and TRBJ1-5; 7 bases fit TRBD1. The CDR3 loop spans 17 amino acids. V lost 0 bases and J lost 6; bases outside the gene matches: 11. Looked up from germline, CDR1 is MNHEY and CDR2 is SMNVEV (reference sequence). CDR3: CASSLSNPGQGGQPQHF. CDR3 coding DNA: TGTGCCAGCAGTTTATCGAATCCCGGCCAGGGGGGTCAGCCCCAGCATTTT.

CDR3 loop: CASGKKGGNYGYTF. CDR3 DNA: TGTGCCAGCGGAAAAAAAGGGGGCAACTATGGCTACACCTTC. The rearrangement joins TRBV21-1 to TRBJ1-2; the D call in the table, TRBD1, was not verified against the DNA. TRBV21-1 constitutes a pseudogene. CDR3 length: 14 amino acids.

The V call is TRBV7-3, the J call TRBJ2-7; TRBD1 aligns across 9 bases. The CDR3 spans 15 residues. The germline V gene has CDR1 SGHTA and CDR2 FQGTGA. Germline trimming cut 5 bases from V and 7 bases from J; bases unmatched to any gene: 12. As DNA, the CDR3 is TGTGCCAGCAGCCCCCGGACAGGGGAAACGGGTGAGCAGTACTTC. It codes for CASSPRTGETGEQYF. The whole variable domain, remainder taken from reference TRBV7-3 and TRBJ2-7, is GAGVSQTPSNKVTEKGKYVELRCDPISGHTALYWYRQSLGQGPEFLIYFQGTGAADDSGLPNDRFFAVRPEGSVSTLKIQRTERGDSAVYLCASSPRTGETGEQYFGPGTRLTVT.

V and J are TRBV4-2 and TRBJ1-1; D possibly corresponds to TRBD1 (5 bases). This CDR3 has 18 amino acids. V was cut by 2 bases and J by 0 bases, with 19 bases left in between. The germline CDR1 and CDR2 sequences are LGHNA and YNFKEQ. In DNA, the CDR3 is TGTGCCAGCAGCCAATTCACGGGACGGACTAACTTGAACACTGAAGCTTTCTTT. This gives the protein CASSQFTGRTNLNTEAFF.

The rearrangement joins TRBV28 to TRBJ1-3; D unresolved. From germline, CDR1 is MDHEN and CDR2 SYDVKM. V was pared by 8 bases and J by 2 bases, with 4 bases between. The CDR3 is 11 amino acids. The CDR3 bases are TGTGCCAGCGGCACTGGAAACACCATATATTTT. It is translated as CASGTGNTIYF.

J is TRBJ2-2 and V is TRBV2; the match to TRBD1 covers 11 bases. J lost 4 bases, V lost 7 bases, and 5 bases had no gene match. Germline loops: CDR1 SNHLY, CDR2 FYNNEI. This CDR3 region has 15 residues. The CDR3 nucleotides read TGTGCCAGCAAATCCGGGACAGGGGGCACCGGGGAGCTGTTTTTT. This encodes CASKSGTGGTGELFF.

Written as DNA, the CDR3 is TGTGCCAGCACCTCATCGGGGGGGAGGGATGAAAAACTGTTTTTT. This translates into CASTSSGGRDEKLFF. The chain carries TRBV25-1 and TRBJ1-4, with D maybe TRBD1 (5 bases). The CDR3 contains 15 residues. The germline V gene has CDR1 MGHDK and CDR2 SYGVNS. V shed 7 bases and J shed 6 bases, with 18 bases lying between them.

This rearrangement joins TRBV19 to TRBJ1-5; TRBD1 matches at 7 bases. Germline V gene sequence: CDR1 LNHDA, CDR2 SQIVND (reference sequence). Unmatched junction bases numbered 13, after V lost 7 bases and J lost 7 bases. The CDR3 consists of 15 residues. For the CDR3, the DNA is TGTGCCAGTACCCTGGACAGGACCCTCACCCAGCCCCAGCATTTT. It codes for CASTLDRTLTQPQHF.

This clone was counted a single time. Other nucleotide sequences from this sample produce the same CDR3. The J gene is TRBJ2-5, the V gene TRBV30; 8 positions match TRBD2. This CDR3 comprises 17 residues. Germline CDR1 GTSNPN, CDR2 SVGIG (reference sequence). V lost 1 base to trimming and J lost 5 bases; unmatched junction nucleotides: 15. The CDR3 DNA follows: TGTGCCTGGAGTGCCTACCCGGGAGGGGCGGCGCGGGAGACCCAGTACTTC. Amino acids: CAWSAYPGGAARETQYF.

The rearrangement uses TRBV2 and TRBJ1-2, with 8 nucleotides matching TRBD1. Trimming cost V 6 bases and J 4 bases; bases outside gene matches: 7. This CDR3 spans 14 amino acids. CDR1 is SNHLY, CDR2 FYNNEI, per germline. CDR3 sequence (DNA): TGTGCCAGCAGGGCTTGGGACAGGACCTATGGCTACACCTTC. Residues: CASRAWDRTYGYTF.

The CDR3 coding sequence is TGTGCCAGCAGTGTAAGACAAATCGGGGCTGAAGCTTTCTTT. Residues: CASSVRQIGAEAFF. V usage is TRBV2 and J usage is TRBJ1-1; D is uncertain. The germline V and J ends were trimmed by 4 bases and 6 bases, with 15 bases remaining between them. The CDR3 totals 14 residues. Germline values: CDR1 SNHLY, CDR2 FYNNEI.

The chain carries TRBV6-6 and TRBJ2-7; 9 bases align to TRBD1. Losses at the gene ends were 7 bases for V and 3 bases for J; bases not matched to a gene: 7. The CDR3 sequence is 14 residues long. Germline CDR1 is MNHNY and CDR2 is SVGAGI (reference sequence). The CDR3 protein is CASNPTGGDYEQYF. DNA of the CDR3: TGTGCCAGCAACCCGACAGGGGGGGACTACGAGCAGTACTTC.

This clone was detected a few times. This rearrangement joins TRBV9 to TRBJ1-1; possibly TRBD1 for D (6 bases). This CDR3 has 13 amino acids. Germline V lookup: CDR1 SGDLS, CDR2 YYNGEE. Between the trimmed V and J ends, which lost 2 bases and 5 bases, there was a span of 10 bases. The CDR3 protein is CASSVFQGTEAFF. DNA for the CDR3: TGTGCCAGCAGCGTTTTTCAGGGGACTGAAGCTTTCTTT.

This chain connects TRBV7-2 to TRBJ1-3; TRBD1 might be the D (6 bases). Per germline, CDR1 SGHTA and CDR2 FQGNSA. This CDR3 has 15 amino acids. V dropped 1 base and J dropped 3 bases, with 10 bases sitting between them. The DNA for the CDR3 is TGTGCCAGCAGCTTAGTGGGGGCTTATGGAAACACCATATATTTT. It yields the protein CASSLVGAYGNTIYF.

This chain connects TRBV28 to TRBJ1-5; TRBD1 matches 10 bases. The germline V gene has CDR1 MDHEN and CDR2 SYDVKM. Germline trimming cut 5 bases from V and 4 bases from J; bases unmatched to any gene: 8. The CDR3 runs 16 residues. In DNA form, the CDR3 reads TGTGCCAGCAGTACTCGGACAGGGGGAGGTAATCAGCCCCAGCATTTT. Its translation: CASSTRTGGGNQPQHF.

This chain uses TRBV19 with TRBJ1-4; the D is unclear. This CDR3 spans 17 amino acids. The V and J ends lost 7 bases and 0 bases respectively, with 18 bases between them. Germline V gene sequence: CDR1 LNHDA, CDR2 SQIVND (reference sequence). CDR3 bases: TGTGCCAGTACCAACCTCCAGGCAGTCTCAACTAATGAAAAACTGTTTTTT. Amino acids: CASTNLQAVSTNEKLFF.

The chain has TRBV7-8 and TRBJ2-5; 11 bases fit TRBD2. The V segment lost 5 bases and the J segment 3 bases; nucleotides outside the gene matches: 2. Per the germline V gene, CDR1 is SGHVS and CDR2 is FQNEAQ. The CDR3 extends over 14 amino acids. The CDR3 DNA is TGTGCCAGCAGCGCGGGACTAGCGGAAGAGACCCAGTACTTC. Amino acids: CASSAGLAEETQYF.

The V call is TRBV2, the J call TRBJ2-7; D remains ambiguous. The CDR3 runs to 11 residues. CDR1 is SNHLY and CDR2 is FYNNEI in the germline V gene. Trimming cost V 6 bases and J 1 base, with 4 bases left between them. The DNA for the CDR3 is TGTGCCAGCAGACTGTCCTACGAGCAGTACTTC. It codes for CASRLSYEQYF. Combining the CDR3 with reference TRBV2 and TRBJ2-7 gives the whole variable domain EPEVTQTPSHQVTQMGQEVILRCVPISNHLYFYWYRQILGQKVEFLVSFYNNEISEKSEIFDDQFSVERPDGSNFTLKIRSTKLEDSAMYFCASRLSYEQYFGPGTRLTVT.

This chain links TRBV30 with TRBJ1-6; D might be TRBD1 (6 bases). V was clipped by 3 bases and J by 5 bases, with 14 bases between them. This CDR3 is 15 amino acids long. In germline, CDR1 is GTSNPN, CDR2 SVGIG (reference sequence). In DNA, the CDR3 is TGTGCCTGGAGATACAGGGAAAGGAATAATTCACCCCTCCACTTT. It encodes CAWRYRERNNSPLHF.

In its sample, this clone was seen once. The V and J genes are TRBV5-4 and TRBJ1-1, with D unresolved. V gave up 0 bases and J gave up 0 bases, with 9 bases separating them. CDR1 is SGHNT, CDR2 YYREEE, per germline (reference sequence). The CDR3 is made up of 15 amino acids. The CDR3 DNA sequence: TGTGCCAGCAGCTTGGAAGCAGCCCTGAACACTGAAGCTTTCTTT. This sequence encodes CASSLEAALNTEAFF. Drawing the rest from reference TRBV5-4 and TRBJ1-1, the complete variable domain is ETGVTQSPTHLIKTRGQQVTLRCSSQSGHNTVSWYQQALGQGPQFIFQYYREEENGRGNFPPRFSGLQFPNYSSELNVNALELDDSALYLCASSLEAALNTEAFFGQGTRLTVV.

This chain uses TRBV7-8 with TRBJ1-4; TRBD1 might be the D (6 bases). The germline CDR1 and CDR2 sequences are SGHVS and FQNEAQ. This CDR3 is built from 15 residues. V was cut by 5 bases and J by 8 bases, with 18 bases left in between. DNA for the CDR3: TGTGCCAGCAGCCCCAGGGGCCGGGGGGTGGAAAAACTGTTTTTT. This codes for CASSPRGRGVEKLFF. The full variable domain, in which reference TRBV7-8 and TRBJ1-4 provide the parts outside the CDR3, is GAGVSQSPRYKVAKRGQDVALRCDPISGHVSLFWYQQALGQGPEFLTYFQNEAQLDKSGLPSDRFFAERPEGSVSTLKIQRTQQEDSAVYLCASSPRGRGVEKLFFGSGTQLSVL.